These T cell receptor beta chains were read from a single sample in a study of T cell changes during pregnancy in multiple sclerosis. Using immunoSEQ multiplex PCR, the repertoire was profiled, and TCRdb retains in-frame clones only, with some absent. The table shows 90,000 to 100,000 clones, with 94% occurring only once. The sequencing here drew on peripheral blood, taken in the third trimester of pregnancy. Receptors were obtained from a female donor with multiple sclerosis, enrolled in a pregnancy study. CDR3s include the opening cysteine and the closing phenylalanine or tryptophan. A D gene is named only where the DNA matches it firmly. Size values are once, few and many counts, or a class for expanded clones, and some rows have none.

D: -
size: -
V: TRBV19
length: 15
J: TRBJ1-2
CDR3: CASSKMSGSDYGYTF
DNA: TGTGCCAGTAGTAAGATGTCAGGGTCGGACTATGGCTACACCTTC

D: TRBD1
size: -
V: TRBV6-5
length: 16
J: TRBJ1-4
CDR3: CASSYLFQGAIEKLFF
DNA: TGTGCCAGCAGTTACTTGTTCCAGGGGGCTATCGAAAAACTGTTTTTT

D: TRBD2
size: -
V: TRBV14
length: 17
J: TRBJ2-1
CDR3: CASSQDSFGGSKSLQFF
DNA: TGTGCCAGCAGCCAAGATTCTTTCGGCGGGAGCAAGTCTCTGCAGTTCTTC

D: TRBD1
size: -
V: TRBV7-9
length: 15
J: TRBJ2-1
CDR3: CASSLATGDYNEQFF
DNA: TGTGCCAGCAGCTTAGCGACAGGGGACTACAATGAGCAGTTCTTC

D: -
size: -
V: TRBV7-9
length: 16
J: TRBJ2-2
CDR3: CASSPTGAMNTGELFF
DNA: TGTGCCAGCAGCCCGACAGGCGCAATGAACACCGGGGAGCTGTTTTTT

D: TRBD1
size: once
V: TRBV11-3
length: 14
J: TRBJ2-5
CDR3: CASSTGQGQETQYF
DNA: TGTGCCAGCAGCACGGGACAGGGCCAAGAGACCCAGTACTTC

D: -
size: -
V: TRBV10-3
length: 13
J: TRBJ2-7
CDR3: CAISPGETYEQYF
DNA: TGTGCCATCAGTCCAGGTGAAACCTACGAGCAGTACTTC

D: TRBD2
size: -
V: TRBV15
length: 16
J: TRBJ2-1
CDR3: CATSRDLAGVYNEQFF
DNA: TGTGCCACCAGCAGAGATCTAGCGGGAGTGTACAATGAGCAGTTCTTC

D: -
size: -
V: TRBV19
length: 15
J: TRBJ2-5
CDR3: CASSIMAGLTETQYF
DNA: TGTGCCAGTAGTATCATGGCGGGGTTGACGGAGACCCAGTACTTC

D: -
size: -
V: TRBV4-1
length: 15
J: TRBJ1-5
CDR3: CASSQSLSSNQPQHF
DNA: TGCGCCAGCAGCCAATCCTTGTCTAGCAATCAGCCCCAGCATTTT